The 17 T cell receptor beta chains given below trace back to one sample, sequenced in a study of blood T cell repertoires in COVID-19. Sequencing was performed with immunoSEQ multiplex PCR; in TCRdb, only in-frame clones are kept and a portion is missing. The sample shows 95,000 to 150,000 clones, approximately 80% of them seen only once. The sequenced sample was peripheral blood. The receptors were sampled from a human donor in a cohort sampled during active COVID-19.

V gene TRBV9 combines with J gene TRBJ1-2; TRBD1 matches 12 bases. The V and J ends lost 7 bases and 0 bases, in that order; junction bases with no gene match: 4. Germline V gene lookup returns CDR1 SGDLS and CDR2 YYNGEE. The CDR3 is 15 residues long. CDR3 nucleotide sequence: TGTGCCAGCTCCGGGACAGGGGGCTCTAACTATGGCTACACCTTC. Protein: CASSGTGGSNYGYTF.

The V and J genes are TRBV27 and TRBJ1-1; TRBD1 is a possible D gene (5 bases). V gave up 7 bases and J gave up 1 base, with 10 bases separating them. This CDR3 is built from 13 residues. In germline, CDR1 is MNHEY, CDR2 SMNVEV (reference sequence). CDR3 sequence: CASINTGNTEAFF. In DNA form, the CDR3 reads TGTGCCAGCATCAACACAGGGAACACTGAAGCTTTCTTT.

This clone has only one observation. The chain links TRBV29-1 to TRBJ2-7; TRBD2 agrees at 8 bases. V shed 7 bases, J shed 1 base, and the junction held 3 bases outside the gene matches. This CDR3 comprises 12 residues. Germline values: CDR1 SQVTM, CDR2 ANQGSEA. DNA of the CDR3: TGCAGCGGCGGCGGGGGGTCCTACGAGCAGTACTTC. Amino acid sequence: CSGGGGSYEQYF.

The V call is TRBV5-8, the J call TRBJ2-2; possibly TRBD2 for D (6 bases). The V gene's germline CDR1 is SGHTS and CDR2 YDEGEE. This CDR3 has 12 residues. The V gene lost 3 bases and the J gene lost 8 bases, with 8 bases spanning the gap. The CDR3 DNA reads TGTGCCAGCAGCTCGGAGGGGGGGGAGCTGTTTTTT. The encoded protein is CASSSEGGELFF.

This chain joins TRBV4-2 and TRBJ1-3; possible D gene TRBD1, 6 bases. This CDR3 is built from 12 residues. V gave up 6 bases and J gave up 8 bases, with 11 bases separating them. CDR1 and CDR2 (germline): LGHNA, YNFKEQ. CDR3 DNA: TGTGCCAGCAGGGGGGGGCGGGACACCATATATTTT. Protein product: CASRGGRDTIYF.

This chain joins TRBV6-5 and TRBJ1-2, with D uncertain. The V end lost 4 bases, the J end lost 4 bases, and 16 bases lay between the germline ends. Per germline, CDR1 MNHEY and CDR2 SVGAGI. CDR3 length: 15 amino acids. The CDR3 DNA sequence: TGTGCCAGCAGTTCACCGCGGGAGGGCACCTATGGCTACACCTTC. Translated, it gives CASSSPREGTYGYTF.

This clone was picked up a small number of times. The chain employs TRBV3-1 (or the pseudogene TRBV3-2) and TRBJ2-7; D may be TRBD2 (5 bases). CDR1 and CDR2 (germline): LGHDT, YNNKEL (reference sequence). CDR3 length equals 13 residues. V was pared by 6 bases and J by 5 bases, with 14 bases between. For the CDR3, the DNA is TGTGCCAGCAGGGACTTGCTCTTCGACGAGCAGTACTTC. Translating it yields CASRDLLFDEQYF.

CDR3 protein: CASSYSAGGFTDTQYF. The CDR3, as DNA: TGTGCCAGCAGTTACTCTGCTGGGGGCTTCACAGATACGCAGTATTTT. The genes are TRBV6-5 and TRBJ2-3; D is perhaps TRBD1 (6 bases). CDR3 length equals 16 residues. Germline V CDR1 and CDR2: MNHEY, SVGAGI. V was cut by 0 bases and J by 2 bases, with 12 bases left in between.

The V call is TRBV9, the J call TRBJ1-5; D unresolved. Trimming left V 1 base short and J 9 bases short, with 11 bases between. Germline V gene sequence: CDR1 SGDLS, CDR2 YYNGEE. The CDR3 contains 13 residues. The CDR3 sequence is CASSVSGNWPQHF. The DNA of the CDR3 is TGTGCCAGCAGCGTATCGGGTAACTGGCCCCAGCATTTT.

CDR3 sequence: CASSLRSSGGAGYGYTF. In DNA form, the CDR3 reads TGTGCCAGCAGTTTAAGATCTTCAGGGGGCGCTGGCTATGGCTACACCTTC. This chain connects TRBV27 to TRBJ1-2; 8 nucleotides match TRBD1. CDR3 length equals 17 residues. J was trimmed by 4 bases and V by 2 bases; bases with no gene match: 12. Germline CDR1 and CDR2: MNHEY and SMNVEV (reference sequence).

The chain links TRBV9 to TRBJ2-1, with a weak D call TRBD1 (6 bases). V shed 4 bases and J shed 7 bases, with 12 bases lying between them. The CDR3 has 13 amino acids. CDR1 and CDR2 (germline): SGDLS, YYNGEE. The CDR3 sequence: CASSSAGVNEQFF. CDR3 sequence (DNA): TGTGCCAGCAGCTCGGCAGGGGTAAATGAGCAGTTCTTC.

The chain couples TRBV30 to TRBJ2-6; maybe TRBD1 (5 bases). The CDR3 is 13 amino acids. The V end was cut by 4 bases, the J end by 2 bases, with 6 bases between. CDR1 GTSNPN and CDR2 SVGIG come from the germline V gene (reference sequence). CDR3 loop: CAWTTAGANVLTF. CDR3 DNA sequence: TGTGCCTGGACGACAGCTGGGGCCAACGTCCTGACTTTC.

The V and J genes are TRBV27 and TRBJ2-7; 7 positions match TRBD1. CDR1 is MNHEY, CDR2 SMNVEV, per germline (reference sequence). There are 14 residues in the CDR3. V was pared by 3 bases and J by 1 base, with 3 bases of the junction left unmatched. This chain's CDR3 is CASSLSGQSYEQYF. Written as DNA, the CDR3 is TGTGCCAGCAGTTTGTCGGGACAGTCCTACGAGCAGTACTTC.

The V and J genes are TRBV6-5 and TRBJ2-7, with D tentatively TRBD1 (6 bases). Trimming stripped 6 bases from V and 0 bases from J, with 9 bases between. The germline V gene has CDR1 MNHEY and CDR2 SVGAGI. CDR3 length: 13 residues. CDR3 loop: CASSGTLSYEQYF. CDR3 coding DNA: TGTGCCAGCAGCGGGACACTCTCCTACGAGCAGTACTTC.

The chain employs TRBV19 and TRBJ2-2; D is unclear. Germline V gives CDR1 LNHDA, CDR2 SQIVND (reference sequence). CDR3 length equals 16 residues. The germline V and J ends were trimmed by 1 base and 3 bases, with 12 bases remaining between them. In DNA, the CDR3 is TGTGCCAGTAGTATAGTGGGTAGCCTCGACACCGGGGAGCTGTTTTTT. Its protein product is CASSIVGSLDTGELFF.

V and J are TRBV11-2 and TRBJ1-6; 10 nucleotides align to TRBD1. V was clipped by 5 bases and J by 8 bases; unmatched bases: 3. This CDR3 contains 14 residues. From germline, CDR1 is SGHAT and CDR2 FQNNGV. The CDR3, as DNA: TGTGCCAGCAGCGCCGGGACAGGGGATTCACCCCTCCACTTT. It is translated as CASSAGTGDSPLHF.

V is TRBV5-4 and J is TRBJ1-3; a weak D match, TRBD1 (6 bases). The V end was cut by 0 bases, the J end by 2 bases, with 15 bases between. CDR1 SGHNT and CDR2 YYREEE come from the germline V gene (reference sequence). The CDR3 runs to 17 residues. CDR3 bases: TGTGCCAGCAGCTTGGGGACAGATAACTCCCCTGGAAACACCATATATTTT. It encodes CASSLGTDNSPGNTIYF.